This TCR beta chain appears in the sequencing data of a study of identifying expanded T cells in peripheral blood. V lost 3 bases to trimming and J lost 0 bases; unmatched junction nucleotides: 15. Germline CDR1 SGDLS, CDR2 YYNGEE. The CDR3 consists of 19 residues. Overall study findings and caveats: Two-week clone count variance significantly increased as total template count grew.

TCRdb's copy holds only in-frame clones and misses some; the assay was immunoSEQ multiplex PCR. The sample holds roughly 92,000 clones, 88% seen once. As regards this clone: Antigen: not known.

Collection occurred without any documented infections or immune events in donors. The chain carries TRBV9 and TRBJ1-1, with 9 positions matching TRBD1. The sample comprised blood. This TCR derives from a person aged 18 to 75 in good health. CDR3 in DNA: TGTGCCAGCAGCGCGAACAGGGGGCCACTTACACTAATGAACACTGAAGCTTTCTTT. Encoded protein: CASSANRGPLTLMNTEAFF.